The 25 T cell receptor beta chains below all came from one sample that was sequenced in a study of cytomegalovirus exposure and HLA in healthy donors. It was with 60 Vbeta and 13 Jbeta primers that the PCR ran. Assay used: immunoSEQ multiplex PCR; TCRdb lists only in-frame clones, some missing. The repertoire has under 200,000 clones, approximately 81% of them found once; the top ten carry 0.77%. The material sequenced was PBMCs. Receptor source: a woman under 30 in good health and CMV-seronegative.

This CDR3 reads CASSMRSGDEQYF. The DNA of the CDR3 is TGTGCCAGTAGTATGCGCTCAGGGGACGAGCAGTACTTC. The chain is built from TRBV19 and TRBJ2-7; D might be TRBD1 (6 bases). In germline, CDR1 is LNHDA, CDR2 SQIVND (reference sequence). The CDR3 has 13 amino acids. V gave up 3 bases and J gave up 5 bases, with 11 bases separating them.

The V gene is TRBV5-4, the J gene TRBJ2-7; TRBD2 matches at 8 bases. The ends lost 0 bases at V and 5 bases at J; junction bases unmatched: 7. Germline-derived CDR1 and CDR2 are SGHNT and YYREEE (reference sequence). This CDR3 has 15 residues. The CDR3 DNA sequence: TGTGCCAGCAGCTTGGACGGGGGGGGCGTCGACGAGCAGTACTTC. Its protein product is CASSLDGGGVDEQYF.

This chain joins TRBV5-4 and TRBJ2-3; D possibly corresponds to TRBD2 (5 bases). Trimming stripped 4 bases from V and 3 bases from J, with 18 bases between. This CDR3 spans 16 amino acids. CDR1 and CDR2 from the germline V gene are SGHNT and YYREEE (reference sequence). The CDR3 DNA sequence: TGTGCCAGCAGCCCGTCCGGGGTTCGAAGGACAGATACGCAGTATTTT. It codes for CASSPSGVRRTDTQYF.

V and J are TRBV6-5 and TRBJ2-7, with 8 bases fitting TRBD1. V gave up 5 bases and J gave up 1 base; unmatched junction bases: 4. This CDR3 region has 14 residues. Germline V CDR1 and CDR2: MNHEY, SVGAGI. The CDR3 DNA reads as TGTGCCAGCAGTAGCCGGGACAGGTCCTACGAGCAGTACTTC. It yields the protein CASSSRDRSYEQYF.

The chain links TRBV7-8 to TRBJ1-1, with 9 positions matching TRBD1. V was pared by 0 bases and J by 5 bases, with 10 bases of the junction left unmatched. The germline gives CDR1 SGHVS, CDR2 FQNEAQ. This CDR3 comprises 17 residues. The chain's CDR3 is CASSLAGTGILVTEAFF. The CDR3 nucleotides read TGTGCCAGCAGCTTAGCGGGGACAGGGATATTAGTTACTGAAGCTTTCTTT.

The rearrangement uses TRBV5-6 and TRBJ2-3, with 10 nucleotides matching TRBD1. This CDR3 has 16 amino acids. The V gene's germline CDR1 is SGHDT and CDR2 YYEEEE. Trimming removed 0 bases from V and 4 bases from J; junction bases left unmatched: 5. Here the CDR3 DNA reads TGTGCCAGCAGCTTGGAGAGGACAGGGGGAGCAGATACGCAGTATTTT. Translated, it gives CASSLERTGGADTQYF.

This chain links TRBV5-1 with TRBJ2-5, with 9 bases matching TRBD1. The J call may not be correct, given that the DNA end is closer to TRBJ2-7. The CDR3 spans 19 residues. Germline V CDR1 and CDR2: SGHRS, YFSETQ. The CDR3 spells CASSFQGQGAGDDSYEQYF. CDR3 nucleotide sequence: TGCGCCAGCAGCTTTCAGGGACAGGGCGCGGGAGACGACTCCTACGAGCAGTACTTC.

This clone was counted once. This chain links TRBV15 with TRBJ2-5; possibly TRBD1 for D (6 bases). The CDR3 length is 16 residues. Looked up from germline, CDR1 is LNHNV and CDR2 is YYDKDF (reference sequence). V lost 2 bases, J lost 0 bases, and 13 bases lay in between. CDR3: CATSRSPDRHQETQYF. The DNA of the CDR3 is TGTGCCACCAGCAGAAGCCCTGACAGGCACCAAGAGACCCAGTACTTC.

This rearrangement joins TRBV5-1 to TRBJ1-3; no definite D call. The CDR3 loop spans 17 amino acids. V was cut by 1 base and J by 0 bases, with 14 bases left in between. Germline V gene sequence: CDR1 SGHRS, CDR2 YFSETQ. The CDR3 spells CASSLFAGTNSGNTIYF. DNA for the CDR3: TGCGCCAGCAGCTTGTTTGCAGGTACCAACTCTGGAAACACCATATATTTT.

The J gene is TRBJ1-5, the V gene TRBV2; D may be TRBD1 (5 bases). V lost 6 bases to trimming and J lost 3 bases, with 12 bases between them. CDR1 is SNHLY, CDR2 FYNNEI, per germline. The CDR3 has 14 residues. CDR3 DNA sequence: TGTGCCAGCAGCGGGAGAGGGGACAATCAGCCCCAGCATTTT. It is translated as CASSGRGDNQPQHF.

This chain links TRBV13 with TRBJ2-7; tentative D call: TRBD2 (5 bases). The germline V gene has CDR1 PRHDT and CDR2 FYEKMQ (reference sequence). The CDR3 has 13 amino acids. V was shortened by 1 base and J by 2 bases, with 6 bases between the two germline ends. This CDR3 is CASSLEGAYEQYF. In DNA, the CDR3 is TGTGCCAGCAGCTTAGAGGGAGCCTACGAGCAGTACTTC.

This clone appeared a single time. The chain has TRBV4-3 and TRBJ1-5, with a weak D call TRBD1 (6 bases). Germline V gene sequence: CDR1 LGHNA, CDR2 YSLEER. This CDR3 has 15 amino acids. V was pared by 2 bases and J by 2 bases, with 10 bases between. In DNA form, the CDR3 reads TGCGCCAGCAGCCAATTGACAGGAGGCAATCAGCCCCAGCATTTT. This sequence encodes CASSQLTGGNQPQHF.

In regard to this clone: The same CDR3 also results from other DNA sequences found in this sample. The chain links TRBV6-5 to TRBJ1-3; possibly TRBD1 for D (5 bases). The length of the CDR3 is 14 residues. With 8 bases removed from V and 4 bases from J, the gap between germline ends came to 15 bases. Germline values: CDR1 MNHEY, CDR2 SVGAGI. Here the CDR3 reads CASRRGVGGNTIYF. The DNA of the CDR3 is TGTGCCAGCCGGAGGGGTGTGGGCGGAAACACCATATATTTT.

The rearrangement joins TRBV28 to TRBJ2-4; D remains ambiguous. The length of the CDR3 is 15 residues. Germline values: CDR1 MDHEN, CDR2 SYDVKM. Trimming shortened V by 2 bases and J by 1 base, and 9 bases separated the two germline ends. The CDR3 region has the DNA TGTGCCAGCAGTTTAGCGGTGGATGCCAAAAACATTCAGTACTTC. Translation: CASSLAVDAKNIQYF.

The rearrangement links TRBV15 to TRBJ2-7, with D possibly matching TRBD1 (5 bases). CDR3 size: 13 residues. Trimming left V 0 bases short and J 3 bases short, with 6 bases between. The V gene's germline CDR1 is LNHNV and CDR2 YYDKDF (reference sequence). The CDR3 bases are TGTGCCACCAGCAGAGATCAGGGCTACGAGCAGTACTTC. Translation gives CATSRDQGYEQYF. The full variable domain, in which reference TRBV15 and TRBJ2-7 provide the parts outside the CDR3, is DAMVIQNPRYQVTQFGKPVTLSCSQTLNHNVMYWYQQKSSQAPKLLFHYYDKDFNNEADTPDNFQSRRPNTSFCFLDIRSPGLGDTAMYLCATSRDQGYEQYFGPGTRLTVT.

V gene TRBV6-5 combines with J gene TRBJ2-7; 9 bases map to TRBD1. The CDR3 sequence is 15 residues long. Trimming took 7 bases from V and 7 from J; bases not matched to a gene: 14. Per germline, CDR1 MNHEY and CDR2 SVGAGI. This chain's CDR3 is CASTTGQGRRGEQYF. The CDR3 DNA is TGTGCCAGCACCACGGGACAGGGACGCCGCGGGGAGCAGTACTTC.

The V call is TRBV28, the J call TRBJ2-3; 8 nucleotides line up with TRBD1. Germline trimming cut 5 bases from V and 2 bases from J; bases unmatched to any gene: 9. This CDR3 contains 16 residues. Germline V CDR1 and CDR2: MDHEN, SYDVKM. CDR3 coding DNA: TGTGCCAGCAGTAGCCGGGACAGGCACTTCACAGATACGCAGTATTTT. This sequence encodes CASSSRDRHFTDTQYF.

This chain joins TRBV30 and TRBJ2-5, with TRBD2 identical over 10 bases. Unmatched junction bases numbered 12, after V lost 2 bases and J lost 6 bases. This CDR3 region has 16 residues. Germline values: CDR1 GTSNPN, CDR2 SVGIG (reference sequence). CDR3 nucleotide sequence: TGTGCCTGGAGTCCTAGCGGGAGACCACACGATAAGACCCAGTACTTC. Its translation: CAWSPSGRPHDKTQYF.

The V call is TRBV30, the J call TRBJ1-3, with D unclear. This CDR3 has 14 amino acids. Germline V gene sequence: CDR1 GTSNPN, CDR2 SVGIG (reference sequence). V shed 3 bases and J shed 2 bases, with 11 bases lying between them. CDR3 sequence (DNA): TGTGCCTGGAGGGCTCAGATTACTGGAAACACCATATATTTT. Residues: CAWRAQITGNTIYF. Looking up the rest from reference TRBV30 and TRBJ1-3 gives the full variable domain: SQTIHQWPATLVQPVGSPLSLECTVEGTSNPNLYWYRQAAGRGLQLLFYSVGIGQISSEVPQNLSASRPQDRQFILSSKKLLLSDSGFYLCAWRAQITGNTIYFGEGSWLTVV.

With respect to this clone: One end of the junction fails to match germline, which may point to a read error. The chain combines TRBV2 with TRBJ1-6; weak D call: TRBD1 (6 bases). This CDR3 has 16 residues. Germline V gene data show CDR1 as SNHLY and CDR2 as FYNNEI. This CDR3 reads CASSGRRQGTNSPLHF. The CDR3 nucleotides are TGTGCCAGCAGTGGAAGGAGGCAGGGGACTAATTCACCCCTTCACTTT.

In the case of this clone: Different DNA sequences within this sample yield the same CDR3. The chain couples TRBV19 to TRBJ2-7; D possibly corresponds to TRBD1 (5 bases). V lost 1 base and J 3 bases, leaving 10 bases between the germline ends. The CDR3 runs to 14 residues. Germline V gene lookup returns CDR1 LNHDA and CDR2 SQIVND (reference sequence). Written as DNA, the CDR3 is TGTGCCAGTAGTATAGCTGGGGCACACTACGAGCAGTACTTC. It yields the protein CASSIAGAHYEQYF.

The CDR3 loop reads CASGQKIDLLDGGTQYF. DNA for the CDR3: TGTGCTAGTGGTCAGAAAATAGACTTACTCGACGGGGGGACCCAGTACTTC. This chain connects TRBV12-5 to TRBJ2-5, with D possibly being TRBD2 (6 bases). The germline gives CDR1 LGHNT, CDR2 FRNRAP. Trimming took off 5 bases at V and 7 bases at J, with 26 bases between the two ends. The CDR3 is 17 amino acids.

The CDR3 region has the DNA TGTGCCAGCAGCCCTCGGGGGACAACTAATGAAAAACTGTTTTTT. This encodes CASSPRGTTNEKLFF. The chain joins TRBV5-5 to TRBJ1-4, with D tentatively TRBD1 (5 bases). V lost 4 bases and J 0 bases, leaving 10 bases between the germline ends. The CDR3 length is 15 residues. Germline CDR1 reads SGHKS; CDR2 reads YYEKEE (reference sequence). Together with reference TRBV5-5 and TRBJ1-4, the CDR3 gives the full variable domain: DAGVTQSPTHLIKTRGQQVTLRCSPISGHKSVSWYQQVLGQGPQFIFQYYEKEERGRGNFPDRFSARQFPNYSSELNVNALLLGDSALYLCASSPRGTTNEKLFFGSGTQLSVL.

V gene TRBV6-5 combines with J gene TRBJ2-7, with 8 bases identical to TRBD1. After removal of 2 bases from V and 1 base from J, the junction contained 7 bases not matched to a gene. This CDR3 contains 16 residues. Looked up from germline, CDR1 is MNHEY and CDR2 is SVGAGI. DNA for the CDR3: TGTGCCAGCAGTTACACCGGGACAGGACATTCCTACGAGCAGTACTTC. This encodes CASSYTGTGHSYEQYF.

This chain connects TRBV11-2 to TRBJ2-5; 9 bases are shared with TRBD2. Germline CDR1 is SGHAT and CDR2 is FQNNGV. Germline trimming cut 1 base from V and 5 bases from J; bases unmatched to any gene: 2. The CDR3 runs 14 residues. CDR3 nucleotides: TGTGCCAGCAGCTTAGGGACTAGCGTCGAGACCCAGTACTTC. It encodes CASSLGTSVETQYF.